The 30 T cell receptor beta chains reported below all come from one sample, sequenced in a study of cytotoxic CD8 clonotypes in ibrutinib-treated CLL. Sequencing was performed with immunoSEQ multiplex PCR; in TCRdb, only in-frame clones are kept and a portion is missing. The data show some 300,000 clones, roughly 80% seen once. Sample: PBMCs, taken before ibrutinib treatment. The receptors were sampled from a human donor with chronic lymphocytic leukemia.

The V call is TRBV6-5, the J call TRBJ1-3; D is unclear. The germline V and J ends were trimmed by 4 bases and 0 bases, with 7 bases remaining between them. The CDR3 consists of 14 residues. Germline lookup yields CDR1 MNHEY and CDR2 SVGAGI. The CDR3: CASSSGFSGNTIYF. The CDR3 DNA reads as TGTGCCAGCAGTTCGGGGTTCTCTGGAAACACCATATATTTT.

DNA of the CDR3: TGTGCCAGCAGCGTAGCGGTTAGCGGGACCTATGAGCAGTTCTTC. Translation gives CASSVAVSGTYEQFF. The gene calls are TRBV9 and TRBJ2-1; 8 bases line up with TRBD2. The CDR3 is made up of 15 amino acids. Losses at the gene ends were 0 bases for V and 8 bases for J; bases not matched to a gene: 7. In germline, CDR1 is SGDLS, CDR2 YYNGEE.

This sequence joins TRBV4-2 and TRBJ2-2, with 8 bases identical to TRBD2. Germline-derived CDR1 and CDR2 are LGHNA and YNFKEQ. This CDR3 contains 16 residues. J lost 3 bases, V lost 6 bases, and 9 bases had no gene match. In nucleotides, the CDR3 is TGTGCCAGCAGTCGTATGACTAGCGTTTACACCGGGGAGCTGTTTTTT. This codes for CASSRMTSVYTGELFF.

The chain carries TRBV5-4 and TRBJ2-7; 7 bases fit TRBD1. J was trimmed by 4 bases and V by 2 bases; bases with no gene match: 3. The CDR3 runs 13 residues. Germline CDR1 and CDR2: SGHNT and YYREEE (reference sequence). CDR3 in DNA: TGTGCCAGCAGCTTAGACAGGGTTTACGAGCAGTACTTC. This codes for CASSLDRVYEQYF.

The chain has TRBV27 and TRBJ2-3; TRBD2 agrees at 12 bases. V was clipped by 5 bases and J by 0 bases; unmatched bases: 6. This CDR3 has 17 residues. Germline V CDR1 and CDR2: MNHEY, SMNVEV (reference sequence). The CDR3 is CASSRLGLAGSTDTQYF. In nucleotides, the CDR3 is TGTGCCAGCAGTAGACTGGGACTAGCGGGTAGCACAGATACGCAGTATTTT.

This chain links TRBV18 with TRBJ2-7; D not resolved. This CDR3 contains 12 residues. Germline-derived CDR1 and CDR2 are KGHSH and LQKENI. V lost 4 bases and J lost 4, with 8 bases in between. The CDR3 reads CASSRNMYEQYF. The CDR3, as DNA: TGTGCCAGCTCACGGAACATGTACGAGCAGTACTTC.

V usage is TRBV11-3 and J usage is TRBJ2-3; 15 bases are a match to TRBD2. The CDR3 consists of 15 residues. Germline trimming cut 5 bases from V and 8 bases from J; bases unmatched to any gene: 5. Germline V gives CDR1 SGHNT, CDR2 YENEEA. The CDR3 here is CASSRTSGGVGTQYF. DNA for the CDR3: TGTGCCAGCAGCCGGACTAGCGGGGGGGTCGGTACGCAGTATTTT. The variable domain in full, with the rest retrieved from reference TRBV11-3 and TRBJ2-3, is EAGVVQSPRYKIIEKKQPVAFWCNPISGHNTLYWYLQNLGQGPELLIRYENEEAVDDSQLPKDRFSAERLKGVDSTLKIQPAELGDSAVYLCASSRTSGGVGTQYFGPGTRLTVL.

The CDR3 region is CASSMTGTSGTDTQYF. DNA for the CDR3: TGTGCCAGTAGTATGACCGGGACTAGCGGCACAGATACGCAGTATTTT. The chain carries TRBV19 and TRBJ2-3; 10 nucleotides match TRBD2. CDR1 LNHDA and CDR2 SQIVND come from the germline V gene (reference sequence). The trim removed 3 bases at V and 1 base at J, leaving 4 bases unmatched. This CDR3 is built from 16 residues.

V gene TRBV25-1 combines with J gene TRBJ1-2, with D uncertain. The germline CDR1 and CDR2 sequences are MGHDK and SYGVNS. The CDR3 sequence is 14 residues long. Trimming stripped 2 bases from V and 5 bases from J, with 12 bases between. In DNA form, the CDR3 reads TGTGCCAGCAGTGAAGCGCCGGCGAGTTATGGCTACACCTTC. Protein: CASSEAPASYGYTF.

Here the CDR3 DNA reads TGCGCCAGCAGCCAAGTTCCTTTGACTAGGGCCTATGGCTACACCTTC. Protein product: CASSQVPLTRAYGYTF. This chain joins TRBV4-1 and TRBJ1-2, with D hard to call. Germline CDR1 is MGHRA and CDR2 is YSYEKL. Deletions cut 1 base from V and 4 bases from J, with 16 bases between. The CDR3 is made up of 16 amino acids.

This rearrangement joins TRBV5-4 to TRBJ2-2, with 8 bases identical to TRBD2. CDR1 is SGHNT, CDR2 YYREEE, per germline (reference sequence). The junction had 6 bases not matched to a gene; V was cut back by 3 bases and J by 5 bases. The length of the CDR3 is 15 residues. CDR3 coding DNA: TGTGCCAGCAGCTCCCTTGCGGGAGGTACCGGGGAGCTGTTTTTT. This encodes CASSSLAGGTGELFF.

The rearrangement joins TRBV4-2 to TRBJ1-1; the D is unclear. Trimming shortened V by 1 base and J by 4 bases, and 10 bases separated the two germline ends. There are 14 residues in the CDR3. Germline CDR1 LGHNA, CDR2 YNFKEQ. Written as DNA, the CDR3 is TGTGCCAGCAGCCAAGTGCCAATGACCACTGAAGCTTTCTTT. It specifies CASSQVPMTTEAFF.

The J gene is TRBJ2-7, the V gene TRBV2; D perhaps matches TRBD2 (6 bases). CDR3 size: 12 residues. Germline assignment: CDR1 SNHLY and CDR2 FYNNEI. Trimming cost V 8 bases and J 7 bases, with 15 bases left between them. CDR3: CASAREATEQYF. Written as DNA, the CDR3 is TGTGCCAGCGCCAGGGAGGCGACGGAGCAGTACTTC.

V gene TRBV29-1 combines with J gene TRBJ2-7; TRBD1 matches at 9 bases. CDR3 length: 14 residues. The V gene's germline CDR1 is SQVTM and CDR2 ANQGSEA. The V and J ends lost 6 bases and 4 bases, in that order; junction bases with no gene match: 10. The CDR3 region is CSVCATGGGYEQYF. As DNA, the CDR3 is TGCAGCGTATGCGCCACAGGGGGCGGGTACGAGCAGTACTTC.

The chain has TRBV29-1 and TRBJ2-1, with a tentative D call TRBD2 (6 bases). Trimming shortened V by 5 bases and J by 3 bases, and 11 bases separated the two germline ends. CDR1 and CDR2 from the germline V gene are SQVTM and ANQGSEA. This CDR3 comprises 13 residues. For the CDR3, the DNA is TGCAGCGTTTTGGTAGCGGTCTACAATGAGCAGTTCTTC. This gives the protein CSVLVAVYNEQFF.

The chain links TRBV7-9 to TRBJ2-7; TRBD2 agrees at 10 bases. CDR3 length: 14 amino acids. With 5 bases clipped from V and 4 bases from J, the junction kept 5 bases outside the gene matches. CDR1 SEHNR and CDR2 FQNEAQ come from the germline V gene (reference sequence). The chain's CDR3 is CASSPSGSLYEQYF. Written as DNA, the CDR3 is TGTGCCAGCAGCCCTAGCGGGAGTTTGTACGAGCAGTACTTC.

V gene TRBV14 combines with J gene TRBJ2-7; TRBD2 agrees at 9 bases. After removal of 7 bases from V and 3 bases from J, the junction contained 7 bases not matched to a gene. Germline V CDR1 and CDR2: SGHDN, FVKESK. This CDR3 has 14 residues. The CDR3 region is CASNPGTSHYEQYF. CDR3 sequence (DNA): TGTGCCAGCAACCCCGGGACTAGCCACTACGAGCAGTACTTC.

This sequence joins TRBV5-6 and TRBJ1-5, with 7 bases aligning to TRBD1. There are 15 residues in the CDR3. CDR1 is SGHDT, CDR2 YYEEEE, per germline. Trimming took 3 bases from V and 3 from J; bases not matched to a gene: 6. The CDR3 here is CASSSDRVINQPQHF. DNA for the CDR3: TGTGCCAGCAGCTCCGACAGGGTTATCAATCAGCCCCAGCATTTT.

The gene calls are TRBV30 and TRBJ2-2; 7 nucleotides line up with TRBD1. J was trimmed by 3 bases and V by 5 bases; bases with no gene match: 6. This CDR3 region has 14 residues. Germline V gives CDR1 GTSNPN, CDR2 SVGIG (reference sequence). CDR3 sequence: CAWDIGTDTGELFF. The CDR3 coding sequence is TGTGCCTGGGACATTGGGACAGACACCGGGGAGCTGTTTTTT.

The chain combines TRBV27 with TRBJ1-1, with D possibly being TRBD1 (5 bases). The CDR3 has 14 amino acids. Between the trimmed V and J ends, which lost 5 bases and 0 bases, there was a span of 10 bases. CDR1 and CDR2 (germline): MNHEY, SMNVEV (reference sequence). The CDR3 coding sequence is TGTGCCAGCAGTCCGGGACGGGTGAACACTGAAGCTTTCTTT. Protein sequence: CASSPGRVNTEAFF.

J is TRBJ2-2 and V is TRBV11-2, with a weak D call TRBD2 (6 bases). Germline values: CDR1 SGHAT, CDR2 FQNNGV. The V gene lost 3 bases and the J gene lost 2 bases, with 10 bases spanning the gap. The CDR3 is 15 amino acids. CDR3 region: CASSFQGLNTGELFF. CDR3 in DNA: TGTGCCAGCAGCTTCCAGGGACTTAACACCGGGGAGCTGTTTTTT.

This chain connects TRBV6-5 to TRBJ2-7; no clear D gene. The CDR3 has 14 residues. The germline V and J ends were trimmed by 0 bases and 0 bases, with 6 bases remaining between them. Germline V gene data show CDR1 as MNHEY and CDR2 as SVGAGI. CDR3 DNA sequence: TGTGCCAGCAGTTACTCCCAATACTCCTACGAGCAGTACTTC. Translating gives CASSYSQYSYEQYF.

This clone occurred a few times. The rearrangement links TRBV2 to TRBJ2-2, with TRBD1 matching 8 bases. The CDR3 has 15 amino acids. With 4 bases clipped from V and 2 bases from J, the junction kept 3 bases outside the gene matches. Germline V gives CDR1 SNHLY, CDR2 FYNNEI. The CDR3 is CASSGDRTNTGELFF. The CDR3 DNA follows: TGTGCCAGCAGTGGGGACAGGACCAACACCGGGGAGCTGTTTTTT. Full variable domain (outside the CDR3, taken from reference TRBV2 and TRBJ2-2): EPEVTQTPSHQVTQMGQEVILRCVPISNHLYFYWYRQILGQKVEFLVSFYNNEISEKSEIFDDQFSVERPDGSNFTLKIRSTKLEDSAMYFCASSGDRTNTGELFFGEGSRLTVL.

V is TRBV27 and J is TRBJ2-7; D not certain. V was shortened by 2 bases and J by 6 bases, with 11 bases between the two germline ends. Germline V CDR1 and CDR2: MNHEY, SMNVEV (reference sequence). CDR3 length: 13 residues. In DNA form, the CDR3 reads TGTGCCAGCAGTTTACGGATTCTGGGCGAGCAGTACTTC. It is translated as CASSLRILGEQYF.

This rearrangement joins TRBV29-1 to TRBJ2-3, with D perhaps matching TRBD1 (6 bases). CDR3 size: 22 residues. V was pared by 5 bases and J by 1 base, with 37 bases between. Germline CDR1 reads SQVTM; CDR2 reads ANQGSEA. DNA of the CDR3: TGCAGCGTTCAGGGGATCGACAGATCAATACCACTGCTTCCTAAAGGCACAGATACGCAGTATTTT. Protein: CSVQGIDRSIPLLPKGTDTQYF.

This clone was picked up a small number of times. The chain links TRBV7-6 to TRBJ1-3; tentatively, D is TRBD1 (5 bases). V lost 6 bases and J lost 2, with 11 bases in between. In germline, CDR1 is SGHVS, CDR2 FNYEAQ. This CDR3 is built from 14 residues. CDR3 in DNA: TGTGCCAGCAGTTCATGGGGCGCTGGAAACACCATATATTTT. Protein product: CASSSWGAGNTIYF.

The gene calls are TRBV11-3 and TRBJ2-5; D is possibly TRBD1 (5 bases). The CDR3 covers 13 residues. V lost 5 bases and J 2 bases, leaving 9 bases between the germline ends. The germline gives CDR1 SGHNT, CDR2 YENEEA. Written as DNA, the CDR3 is TGTGCCAGCAGCCTCGACAGTCAAGAGACCCAGTACTTC. This sequence encodes CASSLDSQETQYF.

This clone came up a few times. The identical CDR3 is also encoded by other nucleotide sequences in the sample. The chain links TRBV10-3 to TRBJ2-3, with D possibly being TRBD2 (6 bases). V dropped 7 bases and J dropped 0 bases, with 8 bases sitting between them. The CDR3 runs 13 residues. Germline CDR1 and CDR2: ENHRY and SYGVKD. CDR3 coding DNA: TGTGCCATCATGGGACTCAGCACAGATACGCAGTATTTT. Translation: CAIMGLSTDTQYF.

This sequence joins TRBV7-2 and TRBJ2-6; 9 bases align to TRBD2. This CDR3 has 17 residues. Germline V CDR1 and CDR2: SGHTA, FQGNSA. Trimming at V came to 6 bases and at J to 0 bases, leaving 6 bases not matched to a gene. The CDR3 spells CASSLAGPISGANVLTF. For the CDR3, the DNA is TGTGCCAGCAGTCTAGCGGGACCAATCTCTGGGGCCAACGTCCTGACTTTC.

The rearrangement links TRBV9 to TRBJ2-1; 8 nucleotides line up with TRBD1. In germline, CDR1 is SGDLS, CDR2 YYNGEE. Trimming took 8 bases from V and 1 from J; bases not matched to a gene: 5. The CDR3 totals 14 residues. The CDR3 region has the DNA TGTGCCAGTAAAGGACAGGGTTCCTACAATGAGCAGTTCTTC. This encodes CASKGQGSYNEQFF.